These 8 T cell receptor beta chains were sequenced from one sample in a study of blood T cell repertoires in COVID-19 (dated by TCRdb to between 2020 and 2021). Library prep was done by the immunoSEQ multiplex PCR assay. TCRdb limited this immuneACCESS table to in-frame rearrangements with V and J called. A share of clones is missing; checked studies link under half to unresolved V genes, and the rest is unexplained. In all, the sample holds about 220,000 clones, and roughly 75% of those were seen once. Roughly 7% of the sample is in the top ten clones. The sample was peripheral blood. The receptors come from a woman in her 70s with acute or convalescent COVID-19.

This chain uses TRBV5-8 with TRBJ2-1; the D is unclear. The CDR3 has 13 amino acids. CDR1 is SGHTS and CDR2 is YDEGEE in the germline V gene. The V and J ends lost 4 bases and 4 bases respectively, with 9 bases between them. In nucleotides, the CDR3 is TGTGCCAGCAGCCGTGCTATTTACAATGAGCAGTTCTTC. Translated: CASSRAIYNEQFF.

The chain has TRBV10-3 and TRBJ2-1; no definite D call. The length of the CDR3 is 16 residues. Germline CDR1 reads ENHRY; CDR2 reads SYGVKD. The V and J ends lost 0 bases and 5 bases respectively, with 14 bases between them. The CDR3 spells CAISESGVALDNEQFF. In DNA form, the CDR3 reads TGTGCCATCAGTGAGTCAGGAGTAGCTTTGGACAATGAGCAGTTCTTC.

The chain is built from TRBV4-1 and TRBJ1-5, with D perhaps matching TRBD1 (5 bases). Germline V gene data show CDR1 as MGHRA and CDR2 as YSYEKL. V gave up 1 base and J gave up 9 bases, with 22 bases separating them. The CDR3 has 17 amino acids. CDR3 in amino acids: CASSQGPRDFRGLPQHF. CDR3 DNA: TGCGCCAGCAGCCAAGGCCCCCGGGACTTTCGCGGGTTGCCCCAGCATTTT.

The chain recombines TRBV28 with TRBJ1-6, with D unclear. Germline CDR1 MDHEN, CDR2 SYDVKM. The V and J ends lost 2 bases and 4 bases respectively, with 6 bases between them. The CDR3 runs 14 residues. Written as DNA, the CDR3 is TGTGCCAGCAGTTTAGTACAGTATAATTCACCCCTCCACTTT. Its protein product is CASSLVQYNSPLHF.

The CDR3: CSVADRGSRAEAFF. The CDR3 bases are TGCAGCGTGGCAGACAGGGGTAGTAGGGCTGAAGCTTTCTTT. The chain links TRBV29-1 to TRBJ1-1, with 8 bases lining up with TRBD1. J lost 6 bases, V lost 6 bases, and 12 bases had no gene match. This CDR3 is built from 14 residues. The germline CDR1 and CDR2 sequences are SQVTM and ANQGSEA. Full variable domain (missing parts from reference TRBV29-1 and TRBJ1-1): SAVISQKPSRDICQRGTSLTIQCQVDSQVTMMFWYRQQPGQSLTLIATANQGSEATYESGFVIDKFPISRPNLTFSTLTVSNMSPEDSSIYLCSVADRGSRAEAFFGQGTRLTVV.

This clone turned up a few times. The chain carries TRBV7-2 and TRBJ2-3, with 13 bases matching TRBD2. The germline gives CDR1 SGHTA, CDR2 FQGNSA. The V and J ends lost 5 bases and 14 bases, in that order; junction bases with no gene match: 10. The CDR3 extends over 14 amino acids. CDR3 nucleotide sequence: TGTGCCAGCAGCGGGACTAGCGGGGAGATAAGAGCGTATTTT. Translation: CASSGTSGEIRAYF.

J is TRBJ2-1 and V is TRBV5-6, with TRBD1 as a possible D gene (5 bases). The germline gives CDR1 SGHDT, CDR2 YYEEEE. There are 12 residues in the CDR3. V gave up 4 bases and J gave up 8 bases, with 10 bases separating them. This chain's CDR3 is CASSKTEYEQFF. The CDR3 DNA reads TGTGCCAGCAGCAAGACAGAGTATGAGCAGTTCTTC. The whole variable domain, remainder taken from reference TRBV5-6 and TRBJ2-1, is DAGVTQSPTHLIKTRGQQVTLRCSPKSGHDTVSWYQQALGQGPQFIFQYYEEEERQRGNFPDRFSGHQFPNYSSELNVNALLLGDSALYLCASSKTEYEQFFGPGTRLTVL.

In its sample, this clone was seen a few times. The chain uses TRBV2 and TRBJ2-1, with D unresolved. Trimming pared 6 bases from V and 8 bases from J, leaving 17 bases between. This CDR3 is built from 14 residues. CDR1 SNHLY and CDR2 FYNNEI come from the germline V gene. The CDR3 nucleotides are TGTGCCAGCAGCTACTCCCGATCCTCCGATGAGCAGTTCTTC. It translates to CASSYSRSSDEQFF.